A single T cell receptor beta chain is shown here with its context. No antigen is known for it. The data stem from a study of cytomegalovirus exposure and HLA in healthy donors. Study details: An earlier analysis identified 95 million to 120 million unique TCR beta sequences in 150 million to 200 million T cells.

Overall study results and limits: Specificity of a few CMV-associated chains for CMV antigens was verified in vitro. An analysis was carried out at a later point. It showed that HLA-associated TCR beta chains were more clonally expanded than equally common non-associated chains.

Participants comprised healthy donors of bone marrow. In the PCR, 60 Vbeta and 13 Jbeta primers were used. Method: immunoSEQ multiplex PCR; TCRdb's copy keeps in-frame clones and lacks some. The table for this sample gives approximately 100,000 clones. The receptor was derived from a man aged 50 or older in good health and CMV-seronegative. Sequencing used PBMCs.

CDR3 DNA sequence: TGTGCCAGCACTTATAGCGGGGGAAACTACGAGCAGTACTTC. This translates into CASTYSGGNYEQYF. The gene calls are TRBV6-1 and TRBJ2-5; 9 bases map to TRBD2. The J call may be incorrect, as the DNA end agrees better with TRBJ2-7. From germline, CDR1 is MNHNS and CDR2 SASEGT. The CDR3 is 14 amino acids.